This is a list of T cell receptor beta chains from one sample in a study of technical replicates of blood from a few donors. Clones were read by immunoSEQ multiplex PCR, and TCRdb kept only the in-frame ones, dropping some. The data contain over 55,000 clones, approximately 86% of them seen just once; the ten biggest clones take up approximately 5.1%. The sequenced sample consisted of PBMCs. Receptors originate from a human donor in good health. Some clones in this sample may be carry-over from other donors' samples. CDR3s include the opening cysteine and the closing phenylalanine or tryptophan. D genes are given only for firm matches. The listing skips clone size in some rows; elsewhere it reads once, few, many or a size class.

>.|17|TRBV2|TRBJ2-1|.
CASRGGRGLSSYNEQFF
TGTGCCAGCAGGGGGGGTAGGGGCCTGAGCTCCTACAATGAGCAGTTCTTC
>.|15|TRBV11-1|TRBJ2-2|.
CASSLFSRGTGELFF
TGTGCCAGCAGCTTATTCTCCAGGGGCACCGGGGAGCTGTTTTTT
>.|15|TRBV4-2|TRBJ2-1|TRBD2
CASSQVLLAGSEQFF
TGTGCCAGCAGCCAAGTATTGTTAGCGGGATCGGAGCAGTTCTTC
>.|14|TRBV18|TRBJ1-3|TRBD1
CASSPPGQRNTIYF
TGTGCCAGCTCACCACCGGGACAGAGGAACACCATATATTTT
>.|16|TRBV7-9|TRBJ1-5|.
CASSLKGGLGNQPQHF
TGTGCCAGCAGCTTAAAGGGGGGGCTGGGCAATCAGCCCCAGCATTTT
>.|15|TRBV27|TRBJ2-5|.
CASSPLGGGKETQYF
TGTGCCAGCAGTCCCCTCGGAGGAGGAAAAGAGACCCAGTACTTC
>.|15|TRBV4-2|TRBJ2-7|.
CASSQEVSSSYEQYF
TGTGCCAGCAGCCAAGAGGTCTCGAGCTCCTACGAGCAGTACTTC
>.|14|TRBV9|TRBJ2-7|TRBD2
CASSPGTSDYEQYF
TGTGCCAGCAGCCCAGGGACTAGCGACTACGAGCAGTACTTC
>.|16|TRBV7-9|TRBJ1-3|.
CASSLATGDSGNTIYF
TGTGCCAGCAGCTTAGCGACGGGAGACTCTGGAAACACCATATATTTT
>.|14|TRBV6-1|TRBJ2-7|TRBD2
CASRIAGDLYEQYF
TGTGCCAGCAGAATAGCGGGAGACCTATACGAGCAGTACTTC
>.|14|TRBV7-9|TRBJ2-7|TRBD2
CASSSGTTSYEQYF
TGTGCCAGCAGCTCCGGGACTACGTCCTACGAGCAGTACTTC
>.|12|TRBV4-1|TRBJ2-7|.
CASSLDGYEQYF
TGCGCCAGCAGCCTAGACGGCTACGAGCAGTACTTC
>.|13|TRBV30|TRBJ1-1|TRBD1
CAWSFGQGVEAFF
TGTGCCTGGAGTTTCGGACAGGGGGTTGAAGCTTTCTTT
>.|14|TRBV6-5|TRBJ1-2|.
CASYRAGSNYGYTF
TGTGCCAGCTACCGGGCAGGGTCTAACTATGGCTACACCTTC
>.|15|TRBV7-2|TRBJ2-6|.
CASSLNLFGANVLTF
TGTGCCAGCAGCTTAAACCTATTTGGGGCCAACGTCCTGACTTTC
>.|13|TRBV7-2|TRBJ2-5|TRBD1
CASSLGQGETQYF
TGTGCCAGCAGCTTAGGACAGGGGGAGACCCAGTACTTC
>few|11|TRBV20-1|TRBJ1-1|TRBD1
CSARPTGVAFF
TGCAGTGCTAGGCCCACAGGGGTAGCTTTCTTT
>once|15|TRBV28|TRBJ1-2|.
CASSIPSAGRGGYTF
TGTGCCAGCAGTATCCCCTCGGCAGGAAGGGGCGGCTACACCTTC
>.|16|TRBV19|TRBJ2-2|TRBD2
CASSPAGTRGTGELFF
TGTGCCAGTAGTCCGGCCGGGACTAGGGGTACCGGGGAGCTGTTTTTT
>once|15|TRBV2|TRBJ1-5|TRBD1
CASTYRDRVGQPQHF
TGTGCCAGCACCTACCGGGACAGGGTCGGTCAGCCCCAGCATTTT
>.|16|TRBV7-2|TRBJ2-2|TRBD1
CASSRRGTGYTGELFF
TGTGCCAGCAGCCGAAGGGGGACAGGGTACACCGGGGAGCTGTTTTTT
>.|14|TRBV6-5|TRBJ2-3|TRBD2
CASTPGGPLDTQYF
TGTGCCAGCACCCCGGGAGGGCCCCTAGATACGCAGTATTTT
>.|17|TRBV27|TRBJ2-1|TRBD2
CASSSSLGLAAYNEQFF
TGTGCCAGCAGTTCCTCCCTTGGACTAGCGGCCTACAATGAGCAGTTCTTC
>once|15|TRBV5-4|TRBJ1-2|.
CASSLAARALYGYTF
TGTGCCAGCAGCTTGGCCGCCAGGGCTCTCTATGGCTACACCTTC
>few|13|TRBV7-2|TRBJ1-1|.
CASSLGAGYEAFF
TGTGCCAGCAGCTTAGGGGCGGGGTATGAAGCTTTCTTT
>.|13|TRBV21-1|TRBJ1-2|.
CASSKDKNYGYTF
TGTGCCAGCAGCAAAGACAAAAACTATGGCTACACCTTC
>.|14|TRBV4-2|TRBJ2-3|.
CASSQDQWTDTQYF
TGTGCCAGCAGCCAAGATCAGTGGACAGATACGCAGTATTTT
>.|14|TRBV29-1|TRBJ1-2|TRBD1
CSVRTGAANYGYTF
TGCAGCGTCCGGACAGGCGCAGCTAACTATGGCTACACCTTC
>.|13|TRBV7-6|TRBJ2-7|TRBD2
CASSLVKEGTSRF
TGTGCCAGCAGCTTAGTTAAGGAAGGGACTAGTCGCTTC